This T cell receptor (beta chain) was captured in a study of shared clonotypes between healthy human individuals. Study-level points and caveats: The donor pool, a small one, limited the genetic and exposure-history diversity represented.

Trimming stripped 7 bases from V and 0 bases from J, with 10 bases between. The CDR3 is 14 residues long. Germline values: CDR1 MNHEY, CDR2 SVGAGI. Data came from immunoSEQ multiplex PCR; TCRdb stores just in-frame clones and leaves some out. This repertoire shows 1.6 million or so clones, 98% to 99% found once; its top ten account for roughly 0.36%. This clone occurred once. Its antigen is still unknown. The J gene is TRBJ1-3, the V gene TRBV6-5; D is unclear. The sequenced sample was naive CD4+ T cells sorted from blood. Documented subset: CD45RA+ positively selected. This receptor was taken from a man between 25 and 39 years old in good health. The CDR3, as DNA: TGTGCCAGCAAAGGAATGTTCTCTGGAAACACCATATATTTT. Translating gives CASKGMFSGNTIYF.